Shown below are 16 T cell receptor beta chains from a single sample sequenced in a study of cytomegalovirus exposure and HLA in healthy donors. The table came from immunoSEQ multiplex PCR; TCRdb's copy has only in-frame clones and leaves some out. The profile shows about 280,000 clones, just over 85% of them singletons. The sequenced sample was PBMCs. All receptors come from a woman under 30 in good health and CMV-seronegative.

The chain links TRBV9 to TRBJ2-1; TRBD1 matches 10 bases. Unmatched junction bases numbered 14, after V lost 1 base and J lost 10 bases. Germline CDR1 is SGDLS and CDR2 is YYNGEE. The CDR3 has 17 residues. The CDR3 loop reads CASSVFTGQGGKEEQFF. DNA for the CDR3: TGTGCCAGCAGCGTATTCACTGGACAGGGGGGGAAAGAAGAGCAGTTCTTC.

The chain couples TRBV30 to TRBJ1-1, with 7 nucleotides matching TRBD1. V was clipped by 4 bases and J by 1 base; unmatched bases: 6. This CDR3 region has 14 residues. CDR1 and CDR2 from the germline V gene are GTSNPN and SVGIG (reference sequence). CDR3 bases: TGTGCCTGGATAACCCAGGGGGGGAACACTGAAGCTTTCTTT. Translation gives CAWITQGGNTEAFF. The full variable domain, its missing parts supplied by reference TRBV30 and TRBJ1-1, is SQTIHQWPATLVQPVGSPLSLECTVEGTSNPNLYWYRQAAGRGLQLLFYSVGIGQISSEVPQNLSASRPQDRQFILSSKKLLLSDSGFYLCAWITQGGNTEAFFGQGTRLTVV.

V and J are TRBV4-1 and TRBJ2-5, with D possibly matching TRBD2 (5 bases). Looked up from germline, CDR1 is MGHRA and CDR2 is YSYEKL. Trimming pared 4 bases from V and 1 base from J, leaving 13 bases between. The CDR3 has 15 residues. CDR3 DNA: TGCGCCAGCAGCCTACTTAGGACTGGCCAAGAGACCCAGTACTTC. Translating gives CASSLLRTGQETQYF.

The chain uses TRBV18 and TRBJ2-7; D is possibly TRBD1 (5 bases). This CDR3 has 14 residues. Trimming removed 8 bases at V and 3 bases at J, with 17 bases between. Germline assignment: CDR1 KGHSH and CDR2 LQKENI. DNA of the CDR3: TGTGCCAGCGCAGGACAAAGAAAAATCTACGAGCAGTACTTC. Encoded protein: CASAGQRKIYEQYF.

The chain couples TRBV19 to TRBJ2-7; D is perhaps TRBD2 (5 bases). There are 13 residues in the CDR3. The V gene lost 0 bases and the J gene lost 5 bases, with 8 bases spanning the gap. Germline V gene data show CDR1 as LNHDA and CDR2 as SQIVND (reference sequence). This chain's CDR3 is CASSIDLGDEQYF. CDR3 DNA sequence: TGTGCCAGTAGTATAGATCTCGGGGACGAGCAGTACTTC.

This clone was observed many times. The chain joins TRBV4-3 to TRBJ2-4; 15 bases are a match to TRBD2. The CDR3 length is 18 residues. Germline assignment: CDR1 LGHNA and CDR2 YSLEER. V gave up 3 bases and J gave up 6 bases; unmatched junction bases: 9. CDR3 sequence reads: CASSQTGLAGGPRNIQYF. The CDR3 region has the DNA TGCGCCAGCAGCCAGACCGGACTAGCGGGGGGGCCTAGAAACATTCAGTACTTC.

The V call is TRBV5-5, the J call TRBJ1-2; 7 bases align to TRBD1. Germline CDR1 and CDR2: SGHKS and YYEKEE (reference sequence). With V trimmed by 5 bases and J by 5 bases, 12 bases remained unmatched. This CDR3 is 15 amino acids long. CDR3 in amino acids: CASSERGGRWYGYTF. CDR3 nucleotide sequence: TGTGCCAGCAGTGAGAGAGGGGGCCGTTGGTATGGCTACACCTTC.

The V and J genes are TRBV4-1 and TRBJ2-3; possibly TRBD1 for D (5 bases). This CDR3 has 16 amino acids. Germline values: CDR1 MGHRA, CDR2 YSYEKL. Deletions cut 5 bases from V and 3 bases from J, with 18 bases between. This chain's CDR3 is CASSNLGESKTDTQYF. In nucleotides, the CDR3 is TGCGCCAGCAGCAACTTAGGGGAAAGTAAGACAGATACGCAGTATTTT.

The CDR3 loop is CASSFYGGEEEGKYF. In DNA, the CDR3 is TGTGCCAGCAGTTTCTACGGAGGTGAGGAGGAGGGGAAGTACTTC. The chain links TRBV27 to TRBJ2-4; a possible D gene is TRBD2 (6 bases). Looked up from germline, CDR1 is MNHEY and CDR2 is SMNVEV (reference sequence). The CDR3 has 15 amino acids. The V end was cut by 3 bases, the J end by 14 bases, with 23 bases between.

The chain couples TRBV7-2 to TRBJ1-1, with 11 bases identical to TRBD1. The CDR3 extends over 15 amino acids. V lost 1 base, J lost 5 bases, and 3 bases stayed unmatched. The germline V gene encodes CDR1 SGHTA and CDR2 FQGNSA. CDR3 bases: TGTGCCAGCAGCTTAGGGGGACAGGGGGGAACTGAAGCTTTCTTT. Its protein is CASSLGGQGGTEAFF.

The chain employs TRBV7-9 and TRBJ2-7, with 9 bases aligning to TRBD1. Germline trimming cut 0 bases from V and 2 bases from J; bases unmatched to any gene: 11. Germline V gene lookup returns CDR1 SEHNR and CDR2 FQNEAQ (reference sequence). CDR3 length: 18 residues. The CDR3 spells CASSLASIGTGKAYEQYF. The CDR3 nucleotides are TGTGCCAGCAGCTTAGCTTCAATCGGGACAGGGAAGGCCTACGAGCAGTACTTC. Variable domain in full (rest from reference TRBV7-9 and TRBJ2-7): DTGVSQNPRHKITKRGQNVTFRCDPISEHNRLYWYRQTLGQGPEFLTYFQNEAQLEKSRLLSDRFSAERPKGSFSTLEIQRTEQGDSAMYLCASSLASIGTGKAYEQYFGPGTRLTVT.

The V gene is TRBV29-1, the J gene TRBJ1-1; TRBD1 matches at 7 bases. V gave up 6 bases and J gave up 2 bases; unmatched junction bases: 12. This CDR3 region has 15 residues. The germline V gene has CDR1 SQVTM and CDR2 ANQGSEA. Here the CDR3 reads CSVKGQGESNTEAFF. CDR3 DNA sequence: TGCAGCGTGAAGGGCCAGGGGGAGTCTAACACTGAAGCTTTCTTT.

V is TRBV6-1 and J is TRBJ2-7; D might be TRBD1 (6 bases). CDR3 length: 15 residues. Trimming took 3 bases from V and 2 from J, leaving 14 bases between them. Germline V gene sequence: CDR1 MNHNS, CDR2 SASEGT. This CDR3 is CASSDERTDPYEQYF. CDR3 in DNA: TGTGCCAGCAGTGACGAAAGGACAGACCCCTACGAGCAGTACTTC.

The rearrangement links TRBV2 to TRBJ1-3; no clear D. V lost 6 bases to trimming and J lost 2 bases, with 5 bases between them. This CDR3 is 12 amino acids long. The V gene's germline CDR1 is SNHLY and CDR2 FYNNEI. CDR3 in amino acids: CASRTAGNTIYF. CDR3 bases: TGTGCCAGCAGGACTGCTGGAAACACCATATATTTT.

The chain links TRBV6-1 to TRBJ2-3; TRBD1 matches at 11 bases. The CDR3 sequence is 15 residues long. With V trimmed by 1 base and J by 4 bases, 1 base remained unmatched. The germline gives CDR1 MNHNS, CDR2 SASEGT. The CDR3 nucleotides are TGTGCCAGCAGTGAAGGGACAGGGGGCGCAGATACGCAGTATTTT. It specifies CASSEGTGGADTQYF.

The J gene is TRBJ2-7, the V gene TRBV20-1; 7 bases are a match to TRBD2. CDR3 length: 11 amino acids. V shed 3 bases, J shed 6 bases, and the junction held 2 bases outside the gene matches. Germline V gene data show CDR1 as DFQATT and CDR2 as SNEGSKA (reference sequence). The chain's CDR3 is CSARGGVEQYF. The CDR3, as DNA: TGCAGTGCTAGGGGAGGGGTCGAGCAGTACTTC.